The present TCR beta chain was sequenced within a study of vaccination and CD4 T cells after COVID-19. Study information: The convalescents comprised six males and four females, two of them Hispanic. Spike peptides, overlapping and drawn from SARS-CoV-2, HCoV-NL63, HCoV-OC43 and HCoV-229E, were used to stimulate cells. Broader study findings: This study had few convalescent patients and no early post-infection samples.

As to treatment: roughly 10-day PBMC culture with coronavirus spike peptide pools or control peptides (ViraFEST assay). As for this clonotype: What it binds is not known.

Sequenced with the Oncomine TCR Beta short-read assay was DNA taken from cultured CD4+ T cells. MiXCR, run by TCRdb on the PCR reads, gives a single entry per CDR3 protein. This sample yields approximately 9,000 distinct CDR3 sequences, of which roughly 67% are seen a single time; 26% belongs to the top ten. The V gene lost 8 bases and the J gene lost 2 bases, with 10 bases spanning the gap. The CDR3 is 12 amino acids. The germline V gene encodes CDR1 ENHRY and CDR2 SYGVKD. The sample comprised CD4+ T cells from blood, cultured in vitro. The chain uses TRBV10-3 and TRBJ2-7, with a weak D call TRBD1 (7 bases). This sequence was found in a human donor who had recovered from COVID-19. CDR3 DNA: TGTGCCATCGCGGGGACAGCCTACGAGCAGTACTTC. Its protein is CAIAGTAYEQYF.